The T cell receptor beta chain under discussion was sequenced for a study of blood T cell repertoires in COVID-19. For the study at large: Samples of COVID-19 (acute and convalescent) were obtained from the United States, Italy and Spain. From T cells, B-cell-depleted T cells, or PBMCs came the material, which was cDNA or gDNA.

In the study's own analysis: The assay estimated nucleated cells by amplifying reference gene primers. Some clones are missing from TCRdb's copy, which holds only in-frame ones; the method was immunoSEQ multiplex PCR. Clonal size and the V and J genes are those of that table, whereas D and trimming came from the DNA. The data show tens of thousands of clones, 85% to 90% seen once. Germline values: CDR1 ENHRY, CDR2 SYGVKD. The CDR3 length is 15 residues. J gave up 1 base and V 2 bases, and 2 bases lay outside the gene matches. This clone was observed a few times. The sample taken for sequencing was peripheral blood. This clonotype was sampled from an elderly man with active or convalescent COVID-19. This chain joins TRBV10-3 and TRBJ1-3, with 7 bases fitting TRBD1. In DNA, the CDR3 is TGTGCCATCAGTGAGGGGGACAGTTCTGGAAACACCATATATTTT. This codes for CAISEGDSSGNTIYF.